This record covers a single T cell receptor (beta chain). Its antigen is still unknown. This CDR3 has 17 amino acids. Losses at the gene ends were 3 bases for V and 4 bases for J; bases not matched to a gene: 15. CDR1 and CDR2 (germline): SGDLS, YYNGEE. The sample belongs to a study of T cell repertoires in cytomegalovirus infection. Study as a whole: Public TCR beta signatures marked donors with CMV infection and the matching HLA. Study-wide points: Ex vivo responses were dominated by HLA-C-restricted CMV-specific TCR beta clonotypes. Of the TCR beta families, the public ones yielded a cumulative frequency that identified carriers of CMV plus the relevant HLA.

TCRdb reprocessed the reads via MiXCR and lists one record per CDR3 protein. Of about 490,000 distinct CDR3 sequences listed, about 15% were seen once; the top ten hold approximately 24%. This clonotype was sampled from a human donor in good health (CMV status not recorded). Some clones in this sample may be carry-over from other donors' samples. The source material was CD8+ T cells from PBMCs. The chain links TRBV9 to TRBJ1-1; 7 bases line up with TRBD1. The CDR3 spells CASSGRGTVEGATEAFF. In nucleotides, the CDR3 is TGTGCCAGCAGCGGAAGGGGGACAGTTGAAGGGGCCACTGAAGCTTTCTTT.